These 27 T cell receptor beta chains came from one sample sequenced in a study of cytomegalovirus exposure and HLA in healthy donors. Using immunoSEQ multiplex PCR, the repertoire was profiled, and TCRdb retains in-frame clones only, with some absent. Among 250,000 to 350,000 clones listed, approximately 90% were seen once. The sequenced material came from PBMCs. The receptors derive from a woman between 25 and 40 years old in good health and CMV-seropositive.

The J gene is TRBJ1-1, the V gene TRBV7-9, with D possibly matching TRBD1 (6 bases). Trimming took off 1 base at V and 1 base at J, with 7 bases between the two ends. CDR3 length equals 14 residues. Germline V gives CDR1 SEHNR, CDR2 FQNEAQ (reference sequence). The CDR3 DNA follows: TGTGCCAGCAGCTTAGGACAGGCGAACACTGAAGCTTTCTTT. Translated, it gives CASSLGQANTEAFF.

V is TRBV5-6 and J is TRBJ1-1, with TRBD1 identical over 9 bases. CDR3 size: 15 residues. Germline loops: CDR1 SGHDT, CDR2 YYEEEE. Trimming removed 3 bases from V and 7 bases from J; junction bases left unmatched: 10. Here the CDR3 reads CASSSAGTGFFEAFF. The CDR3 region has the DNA TGTGCCAGCAGCTCCGCCGGGACAGGGTTTTTTGAAGCTTTCTTT.

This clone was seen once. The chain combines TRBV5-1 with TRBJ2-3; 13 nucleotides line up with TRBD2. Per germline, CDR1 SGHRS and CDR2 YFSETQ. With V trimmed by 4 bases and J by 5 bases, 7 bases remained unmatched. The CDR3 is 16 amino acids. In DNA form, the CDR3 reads TGCGCCAGCAGCACCGGACTAGCGGGAGCGGTAGATACGCAGTATTTT. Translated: CASSTGLAGAVDTQYF.

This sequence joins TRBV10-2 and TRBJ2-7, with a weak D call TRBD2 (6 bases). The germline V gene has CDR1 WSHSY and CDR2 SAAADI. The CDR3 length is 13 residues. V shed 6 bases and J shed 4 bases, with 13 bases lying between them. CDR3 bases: TGCGCCAGCAGGGGGGGTACAGCGTACGAGCAGTACTTC. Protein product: CASRGGTAYEQYF.

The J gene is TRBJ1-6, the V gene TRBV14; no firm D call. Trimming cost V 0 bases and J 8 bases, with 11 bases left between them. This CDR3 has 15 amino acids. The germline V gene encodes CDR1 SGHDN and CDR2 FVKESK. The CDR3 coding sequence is TGTGCCAGCAGCCAAGAAAACGCGGCCTATTCACCCCTCCACTTT. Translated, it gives CASSQENAAYSPLHF.

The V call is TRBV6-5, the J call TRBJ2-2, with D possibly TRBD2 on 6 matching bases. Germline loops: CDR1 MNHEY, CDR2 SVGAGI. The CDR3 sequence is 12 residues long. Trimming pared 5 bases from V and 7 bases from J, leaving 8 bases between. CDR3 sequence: CASSPGGGELFF. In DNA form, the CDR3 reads TGTGCCAGCAGTCCCGGGGGCGGGGAGCTGTTTTTT.

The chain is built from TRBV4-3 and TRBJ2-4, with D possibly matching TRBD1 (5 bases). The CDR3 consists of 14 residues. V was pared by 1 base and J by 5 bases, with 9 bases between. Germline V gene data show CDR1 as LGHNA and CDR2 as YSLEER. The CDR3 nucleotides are TGCGCCAGCAGCCAAGGGACACGCGAAAACATTCAGTACTTC. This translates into CASSQGTRENIQYF.

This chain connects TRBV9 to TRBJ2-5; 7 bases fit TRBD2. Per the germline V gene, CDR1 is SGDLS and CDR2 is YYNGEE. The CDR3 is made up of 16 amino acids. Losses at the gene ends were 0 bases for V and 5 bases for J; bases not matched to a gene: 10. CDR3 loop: CASSVVGLAGGETQYF. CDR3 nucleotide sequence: TGTGCCAGCAGCGTAGTCGGATTAGCGGGCGGGGAGACCCAGTACTTC.

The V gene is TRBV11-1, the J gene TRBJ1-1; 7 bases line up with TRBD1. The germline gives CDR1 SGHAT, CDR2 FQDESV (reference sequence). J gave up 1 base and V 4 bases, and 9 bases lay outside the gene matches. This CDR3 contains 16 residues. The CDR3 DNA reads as TGTGCCAGCAGCTCGCCACAGGGGATAGGGAACACTGAAGCTTTCTTT. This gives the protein CASSSPQGIGNTEAFF.

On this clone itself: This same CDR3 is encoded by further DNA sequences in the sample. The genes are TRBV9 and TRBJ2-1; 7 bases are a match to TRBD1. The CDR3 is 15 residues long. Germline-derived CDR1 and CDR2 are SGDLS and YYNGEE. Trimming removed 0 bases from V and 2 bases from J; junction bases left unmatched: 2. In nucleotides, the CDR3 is TGTGCCAGCAGCGTAGAGGGGGCCACCTACAATGAGCAGTTCTTC. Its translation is CASSVEGATYNEQFF. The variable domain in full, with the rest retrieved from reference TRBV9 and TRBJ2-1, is DSGVTQTPKHLITATGQRVTLRCSPRSGDLSVYWYQQSLDQGLQFLIQYYNGEERAKGNILERFSAQQFPDLHSELNLSSLELGDSALYFCASSVEGATYNEQFFGPGTRLTVL.

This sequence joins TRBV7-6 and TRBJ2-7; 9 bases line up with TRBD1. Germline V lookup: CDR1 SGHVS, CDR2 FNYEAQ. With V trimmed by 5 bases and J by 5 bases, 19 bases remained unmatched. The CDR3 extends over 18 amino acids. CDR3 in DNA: TGTGCCAGCAGCCCCGGGACAGGGCGGATCCTCGCCATCCACGAGCAGTACTTC. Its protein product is CASSPGTGRILAIHEQYF.

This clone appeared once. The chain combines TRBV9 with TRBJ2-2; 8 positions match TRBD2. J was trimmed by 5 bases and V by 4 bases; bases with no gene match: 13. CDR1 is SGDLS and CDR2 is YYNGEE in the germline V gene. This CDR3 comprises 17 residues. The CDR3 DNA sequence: TGTGCCAGCAGCACCCAGCGGGGGCCCTCGGAGACCGGGGAGCTGTTTTTT. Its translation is CASSTQRGPSETGELFF. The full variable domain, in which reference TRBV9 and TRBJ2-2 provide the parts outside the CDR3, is DSGVTQTPKHLITATGQRVTLRCSPRSGDLSVYWYQQSLDQGLQFLIQYYNGEERAKGNILERFSAQQFPDLHSELNLSSLELGDSALYFCASSTQRGPSETGELFFGEGSRLTVL.

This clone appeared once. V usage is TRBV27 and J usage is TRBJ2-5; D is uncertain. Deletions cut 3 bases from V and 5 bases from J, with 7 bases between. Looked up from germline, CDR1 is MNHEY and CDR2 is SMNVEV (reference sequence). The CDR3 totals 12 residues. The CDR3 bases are TGTGCCAGCAGTTTCTCTGGGGAGACCCAGTACTTC. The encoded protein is CASSFSGETQYF.

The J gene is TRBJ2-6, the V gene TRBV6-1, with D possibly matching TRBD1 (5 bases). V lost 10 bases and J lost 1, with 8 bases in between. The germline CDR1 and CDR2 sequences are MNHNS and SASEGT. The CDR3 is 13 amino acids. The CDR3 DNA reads TGTGCCACCAGGGCGTCTGGGGCCAACGTCCTGACTTTC. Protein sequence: CATRASGANVLTF.

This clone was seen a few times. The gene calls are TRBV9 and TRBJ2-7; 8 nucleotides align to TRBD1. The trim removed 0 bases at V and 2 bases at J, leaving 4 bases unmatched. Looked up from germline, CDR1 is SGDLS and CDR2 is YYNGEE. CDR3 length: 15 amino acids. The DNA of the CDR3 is TGTGCCAGCAGCGTAGGGGCAGGGGGCACCTACGAGCAGTACTTC. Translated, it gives CASSVGAGGTYEQYF.

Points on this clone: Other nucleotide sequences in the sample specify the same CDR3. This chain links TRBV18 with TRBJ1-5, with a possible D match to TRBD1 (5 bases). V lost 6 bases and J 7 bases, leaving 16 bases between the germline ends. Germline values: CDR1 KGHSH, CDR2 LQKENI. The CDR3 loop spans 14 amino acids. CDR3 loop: CASSPQGANQPQHF. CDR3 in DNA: TGTGCCAGCTCGCCCCAGGGTGCTAACCAGCCCCAGCATTTT.

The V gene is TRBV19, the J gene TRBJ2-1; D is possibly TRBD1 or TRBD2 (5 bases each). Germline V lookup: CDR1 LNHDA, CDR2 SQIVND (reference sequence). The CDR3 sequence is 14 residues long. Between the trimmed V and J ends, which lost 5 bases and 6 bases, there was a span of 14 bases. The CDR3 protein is CASSPGTRTNEQFF. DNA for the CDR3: TGTGCCAGTAGTCCCGGGACCAGAACCAATGAGCAGTTCTTC. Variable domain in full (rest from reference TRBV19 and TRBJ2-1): DGGITQSPKYLFRKEGQNVTLSCEQNLNHDAMYWYRQDPGQGLRLIYYSQIVNDFQKGDIAEGYSVSREKKESFPLTVTSAQKNPTAFYLCASSPGTRTNEQFFGPGTRLTVL.

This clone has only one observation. CDR3 sequence: CASSLIGGGETQYF. As DNA, the CDR3 is TGTGCCAGCAGCTTGATAGGGGGCGGGGAGACCCAGTACTTC. The V gene is TRBV5-6, the J gene TRBJ2-5; 7 bases match TRBD1. CDR3 length: 14 amino acids. V lost 1 base and J lost 5; bases outside the gene matches: 5. The germline CDR1 and CDR2 sequences are SGHDT and YYEEEE.

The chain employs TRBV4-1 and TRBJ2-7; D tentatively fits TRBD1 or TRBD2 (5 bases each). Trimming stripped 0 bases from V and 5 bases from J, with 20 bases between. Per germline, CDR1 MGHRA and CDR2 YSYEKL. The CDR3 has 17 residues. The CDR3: CASSQDWDGIIPHEQYF. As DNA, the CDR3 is TGCGCCAGCAGCCAAGATTGGGACGGAATCATTCCCCACGAGCAGTACTTC.

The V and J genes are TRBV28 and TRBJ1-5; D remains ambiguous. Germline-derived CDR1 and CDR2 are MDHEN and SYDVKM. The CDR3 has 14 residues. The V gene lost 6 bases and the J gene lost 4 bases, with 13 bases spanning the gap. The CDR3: CASSLQWLNQPQHF. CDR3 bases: TGTGCCAGCAGCCTTCAATGGTTAAATCAGCCCCAGCATTTT.

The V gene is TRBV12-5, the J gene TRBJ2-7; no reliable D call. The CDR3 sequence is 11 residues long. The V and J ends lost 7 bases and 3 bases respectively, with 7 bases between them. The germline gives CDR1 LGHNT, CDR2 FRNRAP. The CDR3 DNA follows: TGTGCTAGTGCCTCGAACTACGAGCAGTACTTC. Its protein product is CASASNYEQYF. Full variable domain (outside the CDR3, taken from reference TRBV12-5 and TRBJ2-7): DARVTQTPRHKVTEMGQEVTMRCQPILGHNTVFWYRQTMMQGLELLAYFRNRAPLDDSGMPKDRFSAEMPDATLATLKIQPSEPRDSAVYFCASASNYEQYFGPGTRLTVT.

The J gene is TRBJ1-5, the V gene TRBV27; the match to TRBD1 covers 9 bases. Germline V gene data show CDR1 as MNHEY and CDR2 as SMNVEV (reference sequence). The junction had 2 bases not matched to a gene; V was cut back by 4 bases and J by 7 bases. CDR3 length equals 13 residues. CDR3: CASSSDRGQPQHF. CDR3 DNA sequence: TGTGCCAGCAGTTCTGACAGGGGGCAGCCCCAGCATTTT.

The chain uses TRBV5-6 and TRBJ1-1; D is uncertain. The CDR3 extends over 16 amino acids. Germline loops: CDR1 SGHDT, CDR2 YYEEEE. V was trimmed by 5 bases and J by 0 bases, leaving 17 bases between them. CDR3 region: CASRYVTDGLNTEAFF. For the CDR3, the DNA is TGTGCCAGCAGATACGTGACGGACGGACTGAACACTGAAGCTTTCTTT.

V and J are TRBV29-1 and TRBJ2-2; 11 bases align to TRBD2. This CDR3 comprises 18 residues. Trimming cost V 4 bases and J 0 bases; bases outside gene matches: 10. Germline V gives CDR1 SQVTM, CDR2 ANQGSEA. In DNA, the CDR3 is TGCAGCGTTGGTTCCCTTCTAGCGGGAGGCTCGAACACCGGGGAGCTGTTTTTT. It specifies CSVGSLLAGGSNTGELFF.

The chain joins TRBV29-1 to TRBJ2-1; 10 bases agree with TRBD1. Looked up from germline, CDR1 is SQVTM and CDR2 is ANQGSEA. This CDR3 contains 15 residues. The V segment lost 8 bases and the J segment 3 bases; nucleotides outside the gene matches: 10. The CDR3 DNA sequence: TGCAGCAGCCGGGACAGGGGAATCGGCTACAATGAGCAGTTCTTC. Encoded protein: CSSRDRGIGYNEQFF.

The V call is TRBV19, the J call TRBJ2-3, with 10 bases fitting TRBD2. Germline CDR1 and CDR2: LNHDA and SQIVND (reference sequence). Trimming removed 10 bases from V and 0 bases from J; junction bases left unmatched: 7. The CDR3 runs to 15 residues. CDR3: CATNPLAGSTDTQYF. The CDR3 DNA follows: TGTGCCACTAACCCACTAGCGGGGAGCACAGATACGCAGTATTTT.

CDR3 loop: CASSLALGTNEKLFF. The CDR3 nucleotides are TGCGCCAGCAGCTTGGCCCTGGGAACTAATGAAAAACTGTTTTTT. V usage is TRBV5-1 and J usage is TRBJ1-4; unclear D gene. Germline CDR1 SGHRS, CDR2 YFSETQ. Trimming removed 0 bases at V and 1 base at J, with 7 bases between. The CDR3 length is 15 residues.